Below are 25 T cell receptor beta chains sequenced from a single sample in a study of cytomegalovirus exposure and HLA in healthy donors. PCR involved 60 Vbeta and 13 Jbeta primers. The data were produced by immunoSEQ multiplex PCR, yet TCRdb's version contains in-frame clones alone and is incomplete. This sample carries 130,000 or so clones, roughly 84% of them seen once, and the ten largest clones take under 3%. The sequenced material came from PBMCs. Source of these receptors: a woman younger than 35 in good health and CMV-seropositive.

The rearrangement links TRBV6-1 to TRBJ2-3, with TRBD2 as a possible D gene (5 bases). The CDR3 runs 16 residues. Germline V CDR1 and CDR2: MNHNS, SASEGT. V was clipped by 4 bases and J by 4 bases, with 18 bases between them. The CDR3 region is CASSVGVEVGPDTQYF. CDR3 bases: TGTGCCAGCAGTGTGGGAGTGGAAGTTGGACCAGATACGCAGTATTTT.

This CDR3 reads CASSNTRLRYGYTF. The DNA for the CDR3 is TGTGCCAGCAGTAACACGCGGCTAAGATATGGCTACACCTTC. The chain recombines TRBV21-1 with TRBJ1-2. TRBV21-1 is annotated as a pseudogene. The CDR3 consists of 14 residues.

The chain uses TRBV4-1 and TRBJ1-6; possibly TRBD1 for D (6 bases). V lost 4 bases and J lost 10, with 14 bases in between. This CDR3 is built from 14 residues. CDR1 is MGHRA and CDR2 is YSYEKL in the germline V gene. The CDR3 sequence: CASSRTGISSPLHF. Here the CDR3 DNA reads TGCGCCAGCAGCCGAACAGGGATCAGCTCACCCCTCCACTTT.

J is TRBJ1-2 and V is TRBV6-1; D is possibly TRBD1 (5 bases). V shed 8 bases and J shed 2 bases, with 12 bases lying between them. The CDR3 length is 13 residues. The germline V gene encodes CDR1 MNHNS and CDR2 SASEGT. The CDR3 protein is CASRAGPNYGYTF. The CDR3 DNA sequence: TGTGCCAGCCGCGCAGGGCCGAACTATGGCTACACCTTC.

The V and J genes are TRBV5-1 and TRBJ2-5; a weak D match, TRBD2 (6 bases). CDR1 and CDR2 (germline): SGHRS, YFSETQ. V was shortened by 1 base and J by 5 bases, with 12 bases between the two germline ends. This CDR3 has 14 residues. The CDR3 region is CASSLTRGPETQYF. The CDR3 DNA reads as TGCGCCAGCAGCTTGACGCGGGGACCGGAGACCCAGTACTTC. The complete variable domain, with remaining parts taken from reference TRBV5-1 and TRBJ2-5, reads KAGVTQTPRYLIKTRGQQVTLSCSPISGHRSVSWYQQTPGQGLQFLFEYFSETQRNKGNFPGRFSGRQFSNSRSEMNVSTLELGDSALYLCASSLTRGPETQYFGPGTRLLVL.

In the case of this clone: The junction departs from the called germline gene at one end, perhaps through a read error. The chain carries TRBV2 and TRBJ2-1, with 7 bases matching TRBD1. The CDR3 covers 14 residues. Looked up from germline, CDR1 is SNHLY and CDR2 is FYNNEI. CDR3 bases: TGTGCCAGCAGCAAACAGGGGCCCTACAATGAGCAGCTCTTC. Translated, it gives CASSKQGPYNEQLF.

The CDR3 here is CATSRDRAYNSPLHF. The CDR3 DNA is TGTGCCACCAGCCGTGACAGGGCCTATAATTCACCCCTCCACTTT. The genes are TRBV15 and TRBJ1-6, with 7 positions matching TRBD1. Per the germline V gene, CDR1 is LNHNV and CDR2 is YYDKDF (reference sequence). Losses at the gene ends were 5 bases for V and 2 bases for J; bases not matched to a gene: 3. The CDR3 length is 15 residues.

V usage is TRBV5-6 and J usage is TRBJ2-1; TRBD2 agrees at 15 bases. Germline V gives CDR1 SGHDT, CDR2 YYEEEE. Germline trimming cut 6 bases from V and 0 bases from J; bases unmatched to any gene: 7. The CDR3 sequence is 18 residues long. Here the CDR3 reads CASTGTSGGKSSYNEQFF. The DNA of the CDR3 is TGTGCCAGCACCGGGACTAGCGGGGGGAAAAGCTCCTACAATGAGCAGTTCTTC. Full variable domain (outside the CDR3, taken from reference TRBV5-6 and TRBJ2-1): DAGVTQSPTHLIKTRGQQVTLRCSPKSGHDTVSWYQQALGQGPQFIFQYYEEEERQRGNFPDRFSGHQFPNYSSELNVNALLLGDSALYLCASTGTSGGKSSYNEQFFGPGTRLTVL.

The V and J genes are TRBV4-1 and TRBJ2-1; D is possibly TRBD2 (7 bases). The germline V gene encodes CDR1 MGHRA and CDR2 YSYEKL. V was clipped by 2 bases and J by 3 bases, with 17 bases between them. This CDR3 contains 17 residues. CDR3 amino acids: CASSQTSGGGGYNEQFF. The CDR3 DNA reads as TGCGCCAGCAGCCAAACCAGTGGGGGGGGCGGCTACAATGAGCAGTTCTTC.

The chain links TRBV9 to TRBJ2-7; TRBD1 agrees at 11 bases. V was pared by 4 bases and J by 5 bases, with 5 bases of the junction left unmatched. The CDR3 loop spans 14 amino acids. Per the germline V gene, CDR1 is SGDLS and CDR2 is YYNGEE. The CDR3 loop reads CASSLEGQGDEQYF. DNA of the CDR3: TGTGCCAGCAGCCTAGAGGGACAGGGGGACGAGCAGTACTTC.

The J gene is TRBJ2-1, the V gene TRBV6-1, with 8 bases identical to TRBD2. Germline V gene lookup returns CDR1 MNHNS and CDR2 SASEGT. The CDR3 spans 18 residues. Trimming at V came to 4 bases and at J to 6 bases, leaving 17 bases not matched to a gene. CDR3 coding DNA: TGTGCCAGCAGTGCCCCCTCCACTTCAAGCGGGGGACGCAATGAGCAGTTCTTC. Translation: CASSAPSTSSGGRNEQFF.

As to this clone: Relative to the germline gene, one junction end is altered; a read error may explain this. Other nucleotide sequences from this sample produce the same CDR3. This chain joins TRBV2 and TRBJ2-3; TRBD1 matches 10 bases. Germline values: CDR1 SNHLY, CDR2 FYNNEI. The CDR3 is made up of 14 amino acids. The DNA of the CDR3 is TGCGCCGGGACAGGGGCCCCCTTCACAGATACGCAGTATTTT. It yields the protein CAGTGAPFTDTQYF.

In DNA form, the CDR3 reads TGTGCCAGCAGCTTAACGGAGCTCACTGGGGCCAACGTCCTGACTTTC. Translating gives CASSLTELTGANVLTF. The chain joins TRBV13 to TRBJ2-6, with no clear D. Trimming pared 2 bases from V and 2 bases from J, leaving 10 bases between. The CDR3 loop spans 16 amino acids. Germline lookup yields CDR1 PRHDT and CDR2 FYEKMQ (reference sequence).

The rearrangement joins TRBV6-4 to TRBJ1-5, with 7 positions matching TRBD1. From germline, CDR1 is MRHNA and CDR2 SNTAGT. This CDR3 has 15 residues. Losses at the gene ends were 3 bases for V and 3 bases for J; bases not matched to a gene: 5. The CDR3 nucleotides are TGTGCCAGCAGTGAAACAGGGGAGGCCAATCAGCCCCAGCATTTT. This encodes CASSETGEANQPQHF.

The chain recombines TRBV13 with TRBJ2-7, with 10 positions matching TRBD1. The junction had 7 bases not matched to a gene; V was cut back by 5 bases and J by 0 bases. CDR1 and CDR2 from the germline V gene are PRHDT and FYEKMQ (reference sequence). This CDR3 has 16 residues. CDR3 loop: CASSPPGTGVSYEQYF. CDR3 DNA sequence: TGTGCCAGCAGCCCCCCCGGGACAGGGGTCTCCTACGAGCAGTACTTC.

The chain couples TRBV5-1 to TRBJ2-1; 9 positions match TRBD1. This CDR3 comprises 13 residues. V shed 1 base and J 9 bases; nucleotides not matched to a gene: 2. Germline CDR1 SGHRS, CDR2 YFSETQ. This chain's CDR3 is CASSLTGGSEQFF. In nucleotides, the CDR3 is TGCGCCAGCAGCTTGACAGGGGGCAGTGAGCAGTTCTTC.

The chain combines TRBV19 with TRBJ2-5; no firm D call. The CDR3 has 14 amino acids. The germline V and J ends were trimmed by 1 base and 0 bases, with 6 bases remaining between them. Germline V gene sequence: CDR1 LNHDA, CDR2 SQIVND (reference sequence). CDR3 DNA sequence: TGTGCCAGTAGTATAGGCGGCTACCAAGAGACCCAGTACTTC. Its translation: CASSIGGYQETQYF.

The chain links TRBV27 to TRBJ1-1, with TRBD1 as a possible D gene (5 bases). CDR3 length equals 15 residues. The germline CDR1 and CDR2 sequences are MNHEY and SMNVEV (reference sequence). V lost 6 bases to trimming and J lost 6 bases, with 20 bases between them. The CDR3 DNA sequence: TGTGCCAGCAGAAGGGAGGAGGGGCTTGGGGCTGAAGCTTTCTTT. It is translated as CASRREEGLGAEAFF.

The CDR3 loop reads CASSQPFRGGYNEQFF. The DNA for the CDR3 is TGCGCCAGCAGCCAACCATTTAGGGGGGGCTACAATGAGCAGTTCTTC. The gene calls are TRBV4-1 and TRBJ2-1; perhaps TRBD2 as D (7 bases). The CDR3 totals 16 residues. Trimming took off 2 bases at V and 3 bases at J, with 14 bases between the two ends. The germline CDR1 and CDR2 sequences are MGHRA and YSYEKL.

This clone came up a few times. The genes are TRBV2 and TRBJ1-6; 8 bases are shared with TRBD1. The CDR3 has 15 amino acids. The trim removed 5 bases at V and 2 bases at J, leaving 2 bases unmatched. Germline loops: CDR1 SNHLY, CDR2 FYNNEI. This CDR3 reads CASSPQGAYNSPLHF. CDR3 DNA sequence: TGTGCCAGCAGTCCACAGGGGGCCTATAATTCACCCCTCCACTTT.

The J gene is TRBJ2-5, the V gene TRBV20-1; no firm D call. The CDR3 is 11 amino acids. V dropped 0 bases and J dropped 5 bases, with 4 bases sitting between them. CDR1 and CDR2 from the germline V gene are DFQATT and SNEGSKA (reference sequence). The CDR3 sequence: CSARDSETQYF. The DNA for the CDR3 is TGCAGTGCTAGAGATTCGGAGACCCAGTACTTC.

This clone has a single count. The rearrangement links TRBV27 to TRBJ1-3; D is unclear. The CDR3 has 14 residues. The V gene's germline CDR1 is MNHEY and CDR2 SMNVEV (reference sequence). V shed 8 bases and J shed 6 bases, with 17 bases lying between them. The CDR3 reads CASRLTFTENTIYF. CDR3 sequence (DNA): TGTGCCAGCCGACTAACATTTACCGAAAACACCATATATTTT.

The chain is built from TRBV12-5 and TRBJ2-7; 9 bases agree with TRBD2. Germline CDR1 reads LGHNT; CDR2 reads FRNRAP. The CDR3 covers 15 residues. V shed 6 bases, J shed 0 bases, and the junction held 6 bases outside the gene matches. The CDR3 region has the DNA TGTGCTAGTGGCCCTGCTAGCGGGGCCTCCTACGAGCAGTACTTC. Protein sequence: CASGPASGASYEQYF. The full variable domain, in which reference TRBV12-5 and TRBJ2-7 provide the parts outside the CDR3, is DARVTQTPRHKVTEMGQEVTMRCQPILGHNTVFWYRQTMMQGLELLAYFRNRAPLDDSGMPKDRFSAEMPDATLATLKIQPSEPRDSAVYFCASGPASGASYEQYFGPGTRLTVT.

The chain carries TRBV5-1 and TRBJ1-2; D unclear. The CDR3 totals 15 residues. Deletions cut 2 bases from V and 2 bases from J, with 13 bases between. Germline V lookup: CDR1 SGHRS, CDR2 YFSETQ. The CDR3 region is CASSLDNGENYGYTF. CDR3 bases: TGCGCCAGCAGCTTAGATAACGGGGAAAACTATGGCTACACCTTC.

The V and J genes are TRBV6-5 and TRBJ1-1, with D perhaps TRBD1 (6 bases). CDR1 is MNHEY, CDR2 SVGAGI, per germline. V lost 6 bases, J lost 1 base, and 12 bases lay in between. This CDR3 has 14 residues. The CDR3 DNA follows: TGTGCCAGCAGGCAGGGGAGAACGAACACTGAAGCTTTCTTT. Its protein product is CASRQGRTNTEAFF.